This TCR beta chain is drawn from a study of PD-1 blockade in mismatch repair-deficient tumors. Background on the study: Patients had over ten mismatch repair-deficient cancer types and were previously treated and progressing.

Germline CDR1 reads SGHTA; CDR2 reads FQGNSA. CDR3 length: 14 amino acids. Trimming at V came to 2 bases and at J to 4 bases, leaving 3 bases not matched to a gene. Mismatch repair deficiency was confirmed in all patients, by PCR or immunohistochemistry. A few pembrolizumab responders had their TCRs sequenced. Whole-study findings and limits: Tumor-resident clones, often absent from pretreatment blood, expanded after pembrolizumab and then contracted.

With respect to this clone: Antigen specificity is unknown.

TCRdb's copy holds only in-frame clones and misses some; the assay was immunoSEQ multiplex PCR. Among some 97,000 clones listed, 82% were seen once. The sample was peripheral blood, taken roughly 35 weeks after starting pembrolizumab. This clonotype was obtained from an adult with mismatch repair-deficient cancer. This chain uses TRBV7-2 with TRBJ1-2; 8 bases fit TRBD1. The chain's CDR3 is CASSLQGAVYGYTF. The CDR3 DNA reads as TGTGCCAGCAGCTTACAGGGGGCTGTCTATGGCTACACCTTC. The full variable domain, with the rest looked up from reference TRBV7-2 and TRBJ1-2, is GAGVSQSPSNKVTEKGKDVELRCDPISGHTALYWYRQSLGQGLEFLIYFQGNSAPDKSGLPSDRFSAERTGGSVSTLTIQRTQQEDSAVYLCASSLQGAVYGYTFGSGTRLTVV.